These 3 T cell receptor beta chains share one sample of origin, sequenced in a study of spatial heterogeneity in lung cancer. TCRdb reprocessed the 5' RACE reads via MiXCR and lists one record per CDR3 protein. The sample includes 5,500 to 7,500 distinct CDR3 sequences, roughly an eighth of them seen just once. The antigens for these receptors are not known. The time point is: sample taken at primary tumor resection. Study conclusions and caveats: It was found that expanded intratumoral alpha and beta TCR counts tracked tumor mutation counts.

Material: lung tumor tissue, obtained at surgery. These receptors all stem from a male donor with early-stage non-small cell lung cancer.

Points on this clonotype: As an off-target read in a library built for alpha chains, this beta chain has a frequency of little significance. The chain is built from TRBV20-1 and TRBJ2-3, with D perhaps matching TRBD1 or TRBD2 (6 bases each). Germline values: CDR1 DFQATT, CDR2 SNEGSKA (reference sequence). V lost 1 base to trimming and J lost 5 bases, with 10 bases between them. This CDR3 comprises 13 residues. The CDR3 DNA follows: TGCAGTGCTAGAGGGGGGGCGAGAGATACGCAGTATTTT. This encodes CSARGGARDTQYF.

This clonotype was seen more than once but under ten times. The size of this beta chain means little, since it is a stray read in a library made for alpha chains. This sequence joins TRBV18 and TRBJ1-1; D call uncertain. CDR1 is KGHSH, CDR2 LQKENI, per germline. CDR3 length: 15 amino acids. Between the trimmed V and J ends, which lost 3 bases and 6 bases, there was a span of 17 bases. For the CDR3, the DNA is TGTGCCAGCTCACCGCTAAATTGGGAGATCGCTGAAGCTTTCTTT. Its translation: CASSPLNWEIAEAFF.

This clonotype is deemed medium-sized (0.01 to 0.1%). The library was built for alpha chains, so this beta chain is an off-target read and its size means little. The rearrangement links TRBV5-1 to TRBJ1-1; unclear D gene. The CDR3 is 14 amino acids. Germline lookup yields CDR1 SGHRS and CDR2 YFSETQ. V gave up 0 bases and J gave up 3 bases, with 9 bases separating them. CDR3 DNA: TGCGCCAGCAGCTTGGTCGGAAGTTACACTGAAGCTTTCTTT. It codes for CASSLVGSYTEAFF.